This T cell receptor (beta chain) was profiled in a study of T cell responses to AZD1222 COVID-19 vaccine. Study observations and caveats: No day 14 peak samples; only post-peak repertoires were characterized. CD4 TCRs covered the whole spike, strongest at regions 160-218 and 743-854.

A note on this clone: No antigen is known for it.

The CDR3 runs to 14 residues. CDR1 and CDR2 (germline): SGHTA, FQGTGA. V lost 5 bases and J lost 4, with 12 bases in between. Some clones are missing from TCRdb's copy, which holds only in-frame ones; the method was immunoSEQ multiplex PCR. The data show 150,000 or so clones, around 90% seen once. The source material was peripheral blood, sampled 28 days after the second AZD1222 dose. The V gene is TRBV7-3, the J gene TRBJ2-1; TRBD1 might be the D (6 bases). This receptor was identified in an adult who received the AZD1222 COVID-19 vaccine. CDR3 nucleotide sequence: TGTGCCAGCAGCACAGGACAGCGTTACAATGAGCAGTTCTTC. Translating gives CASSTGQRYNEQFF.